A single sample gave rise to the 26 T cell receptor beta chains below, sequenced in a study of human T cells and chemical hapten exposure. Each CDR3 protein gets one entry after TCRdb re-called the RACE reads with MiXCR. Of fewer than 100,000 distinct CDR3 sequences listed, roughly a tenth are singletons. The time point is: patch test 2, 6 weeks after DPC sensitization. The treatment denotes: therapeutic diphenylcyclopropenone sensitization with weekly scalp DPC. Sequenced here: whole blood, sampled in connection with sensitization to the hapten diphenylcyclopropenone (DPC). Receptor source: a woman in her thirties or forties with alopecia areata. Some clones in this sample may be carry-over from other donors' samples.

This clonotype was counted many times. This rearrangement joins TRBV5-1 to TRBJ1-1, with 8 bases matching TRBD1. There are 15 residues in the CDR3. The germline CDR1 and CDR2 sequences are SGHRS and YFSETQ. With 1 base clipped from V and 5 bases from J, the junction kept 7 bases outside the gene matches. DNA for the CDR3: TGCGCCAGCAGCTTGAGGGAACAGGGGGTGACTGAAGCTTTCTTT. It yields the protein CASSLREQGVTEAFF.

This clonotype showed up just a few times. The chain employs TRBV27 and TRBJ2-7; the D is unclear. Trimming stripped 8 bases from V and 4 bases from J, with 12 bases between. The germline gives CDR1 MNHEY, CDR2 SMNVEV (reference sequence). There are 12 residues in the CDR3. The CDR3 sequence: CASSTFRYEQYF. The DNA for the CDR3 is TGTGCCAGCTCGACCTTCAGGTACGAGCAGTACTTC.

The sample holds many counts of this clonotype. The chain links TRBV5-1 to TRBJ2-1; 9 bases align to TRBD2. Per germline, CDR1 SGHRS and CDR2 YFSETQ. The CDR3 contains 14 residues. V lost 3 bases, J lost 5 bases, and 3 bases stayed unmatched. For the CDR3, the DNA is TGCGCCAGCAGCTGGAGCGGGGGGAACAATGAGCAGTTCTTC. It specifies CASSWSGGNNEQFF.

This sequence joins TRBV12-3 or TRBV12-4 and TRBJ2-5, with 9 bases lining up with TRBD1. Unmatched junction bases numbered 4, after V lost 4 bases and J lost 1 base. This CDR3 contains 15 residues. In DNA, the CDR3 is TGTGCCAGCAGTTCCGGGACAGGGCCCCAAGAGACCCAGTACTTC. Translation gives CASSSGTGPQETQYF.

This clonotype was detected only a few times. The chain links TRBV3-1 to TRBJ2-1, with TRBD2 matching over 10 bases. Germline-derived CDR1 and CDR2 are LGHDT and YNNKEL (reference sequence). V gave up 1 base and J gave up 8 bases; unmatched junction bases: 5. This CDR3 is built from 15 residues. The chain's CDR3 is CASSQASGRRDEQFF. CDR3 in DNA: TGTGCCAGCAGCCAAGCTAGCGGGAGAAGGGATGAGCAGTTCTTC.

This clonotype was picked up a small number of times. The CDR3 sequence is CASSLRISVGDGYTF. As DNA, the CDR3 is TGTGCCAGCAGCCTACGTATAAGCGTCGGGGATGGCTACACCTTC. V usage is TRBV3-1 and J usage is TRBJ1-2; D is ambiguous. The CDR3 length is 15 residues. V lost 4 bases and J 6 bases, leaving 18 bases between the germline ends. CDR1 LGHDT and CDR2 YNNKEL come from the germline V gene (reference sequence).

The chain employs TRBV7-9 and TRBJ1-5; D is unresolved. In germline, CDR1 is SEHNR, CDR2 FQNEAQ (reference sequence). This CDR3 is built from 14 residues. Trimming removed 5 bases from V and 5 bases from J, with 13 bases in between. Here the CDR3 DNA reads TGTGCCAGCAGCCCCGTGACGGGTGATCAGCCCCAGCATTTT. Its protein product is CASSPVTGDQPQHF.

This clonotype was detected ten times or more. V usage is TRBV7-9 and J usage is TRBJ1-6, with D uncertain. The CDR3 consists of 15 residues. Germline V gives CDR1 SEHNR, CDR2 FQNEAQ (reference sequence). The V end was cut by 0 bases, the J end by 3 bases, with 6 bases between. DNA of the CDR3: TGTGCCAGCAGCTTAGCGAATGACTATAATTCACCCCTCCACTTT. This translates into CASSLANDYNSPLHF.

The chain joins TRBV15 to TRBJ2-3; no definite D call. V lost 0 bases and J lost 0, with 7 bases in between. Germline loops: CDR1 LNHNV, CDR2 YYDKDF (reference sequence). The CDR3 loop spans 15 amino acids. CDR3 sequence reads: CATSRDGGSTDTQYF. Written as DNA, the CDR3 is TGTGCCACCAGCAGAGACGGCGGAAGCACAGATACGCAGTATTTT.

This clonotype was counted ten times or more. The gene calls are TRBV6-6 and TRBJ1-1; TRBD1 is a possible D gene (6 bases). Trimming stripped 2 bases from V and 5 bases from J, with 18 bases between. The CDR3 is made up of 16 amino acids. Germline values: CDR1 MNHNY, CDR2 SVGAGI (reference sequence). CDR3 nucleotides: TGTGCCAGCAGTTACACACAGGGCGTTTGGTCTACTGAAGCTTTCTTT. Protein product: CASSYTQGVWSTEAFF.

This clonotype has at least ten counts. V and J are TRBV28 and TRBJ2-2, with D possibly being TRBD2 (5 bases). The ends were cut back, 4 bases at V and 1 base at J, with 7 bases in the middle. The germline V gene has CDR1 MDHEN and CDR2 SYDVKM. The CDR3 contains 14 residues. The CDR3 reads CASSSAGNTGELFF. The CDR3 DNA follows: TGTGCCAGCAGTTCTGCGGGGAACACCGGGGAGCTGTTTTTT.

This clonotype has at least ten counts. V is TRBV27 and J is TRBJ2-7; 11 nucleotides line up with TRBD2. Germline loops: CDR1 MNHEY, CDR2 SMNVEV (reference sequence). V lost 5 bases and J lost 4; bases outside the gene matches: 10. This CDR3 is 16 amino acids long. The CDR3 protein is CASSPLSSGRAYEQYF. The CDR3 DNA reads TGTGCCAGCAGTCCTTTGAGTAGCGGGAGGGCGTACGAGCAGTACTTC.

This clonotype was seen more than once but under ten times. This rearrangement joins TRBV12-3 or TRBV12-4 to TRBJ2-7; D uncertain. Between the trimmed V and J ends, which lost 3 bases and 4 bases, there was a span of 7 bases. The CDR3 has 12 residues. The CDR3 loop reads CASSFTRYEQYF. The CDR3, as DNA: TGTGCCAGCAGTTTCACCAGATACGAGCAGTACTTC.

This clonotype was seen repeatedly, ten times or more. The rearrangement joins TRBV29-1 to TRBJ2-1; maybe TRBD2 (5 bases). Germline V gene lookup returns CDR1 SQVTM and CDR2 ANQGSEA. The V end was cut by 5 bases, the J end by 3 bases, with 11 bases between. The CDR3 sequence is 13 residues long. CDR3: CSVWTAGYNEQFF. In DNA, the CDR3 is TGCAGCGTTTGGACGGCGGGCTACAATGAGCAGTTCTTC.

This clonotype was found many times. The CDR3 loop is CASSLPGGAGETQYF. The CDR3 nucleotides read TGTGCCAGCAGCCTCCCGGGGGGCGCTGGAGAGACCCAGTACTTC. V gene TRBV28 combines with J gene TRBJ2-5; D perhaps matches TRBD2 (7 bases). This CDR3 region has 15 residues. V shed 6 bases and J shed 4 bases, with 18 bases lying between them. Germline assignment: CDR1 MDHEN and CDR2 SYDVKM.

There are many counts of this clonotype. V and J are TRBV7-9 and TRBJ2-1; tentatively, D is TRBD1 (6 bases). This CDR3 contains 14 residues. From germline, CDR1 is SEHNR and CDR2 FQNEAQ (reference sequence). The V and J ends lost 5 bases and 4 bases respectively, with 12 bases between them. CDR3 residues: CASSLGGPYNEQFF. The DNA for the CDR3 is TGTGCCAGCAGCCTTGGGGGCCCTTACAATGAGCAGTTCTTC.

In its sample, this clonotype was seen many times. The chain links TRBV5-6 to TRBJ2-2; D gene ambiguous. V lost 4 bases and J lost 3, with 7 bases in between. Looked up from germline, CDR1 is SGHDT and CDR2 is YYEEEE. This CDR3 has 13 residues. CDR3 in amino acids: CASSPRDTGELFF. The CDR3 DNA follows: TGTGCCAGCAGCCCTAGAGACACCGGGGAGCTGTTTTTT.

Only a few counts were recorded for this clonotype. This chain connects TRBV14 to TRBJ2-2, with D tentatively TRBD1 (6 bases). CDR3 length: 15 amino acids. Per the germline V gene, CDR1 is SGHDN and CDR2 is FVKESK. With 4 bases removed from V and 1 base from J, the gap between germline ends came to 10 bases. This CDR3 is CASSPRGWNTGELFF. In DNA, the CDR3 is TGTGCCAGCAGCCCCAGGGGCTGGAACACCGGGGAGCTGTTTTTT. The full variable domain, its missing parts supplied by reference TRBV14 and TRBJ2-2, is EAGVTQFPSHSVIEKGQTVTLRCDPISGHDNLYWYRRVMGKEIKFLLHFVKESKQDESGMPNNRFLAERTGGTYSTLKVQPAELEDSGVYFCASSPRGWNTGELFFGEGSRLTVL.

This clonotype was observed at least ten times. The genes are TRBV19 and TRBJ1-5; 9 bases match TRBD1. CDR1 is LNHDA and CDR2 is SQIVND in the germline V gene (reference sequence). V dropped 5 bases and J dropped 7; count of bases not matched to a gene: 3. This CDR3 spans 13 amino acids. This CDR3 reads CASSGQGQQPQHF. The CDR3 DNA reads TGTGCCAGTAGTGGACAGGGGCAACAGCCCCAGCATTTT. Full variable domain (missing parts from reference TRBV19 and TRBJ1-5): DGGITQSPKYLFRKEGQNVTLSCEQNLNHDAMYWYRQDPGQGLRLIYYSQIVNDFQKGDIAEGYSVSREKKESFPLTVTSAQKNPTAFYLCASSGQGQQPQHFGDGTRLSIL.

This rearrangement joins TRBV5-5 to TRBJ2-4, with TRBD2 matching over 11 bases. In germline, CDR1 is SGHKS, CDR2 YYEKEE (reference sequence). This CDR3 is built from 14 residues. J gave up 9 bases and V 2 bases, and 4 bases lay outside the gene matches. CDR3 DNA sequence: TGTGCCAGCAGCTTTGGTCTAGCGGGAGGCATTCAGTACTTC. Translating gives CASSFGLAGGIQYF.

This clonotype showed up just a few times. The chain recombines TRBV12-3 or TRBV12-4 with TRBJ1-2; D perhaps matches TRBD1 (5 bases). With 3 bases removed from V and 4 bases from J, the gap between germline ends came to 12 bases. This CDR3 comprises 14 residues. CDR3 nucleotide sequence: TGTGCCAGCAGTTTTCGGATGGGGACCTATGGCTACACCTTC. It encodes CASSFRMGTYGYTF.

This clonotype was recorded a few times. The V gene is TRBV6-5, the J gene TRBJ2-7; 9 bases align to TRBD1. Unmatched junction bases numbered 3, after V lost 6 bases and J lost 12 bases. The CDR3 sequence is 10 residues long. Germline V gene lookup returns CDR1 MNHEY and CDR2 SVGAGI. CDR3 protein: CASRGTGMYF. CDR3 in DNA: TGTGCCAGCAGAGGGACAGGGATGTACTTC.

The chain carries TRBV11-2 and TRBJ2-1, with 10 bases that match TRBD2. V shed 3 bases and J 3 bases; nucleotides not matched to a gene: 8. The CDR3 is 17 residues long. The germline V gene encodes CDR1 SGHAT and CDR2 FQNNGV. The CDR3 is CASSLGIPSGSYNEQFF. DNA of the CDR3: TGTGCCAGCAGCTTGGGGATTCCTAGCGGGAGCTACAATGAGCAGTTCTTC.

Ten or more counts support this clonotype. This sequence joins TRBV9 and TRBJ2-3; a weak D match, TRBD1 (5 bases). The CDR3 covers 15 residues. V lost 1 base, J lost 2 bases, and 11 bases lay in between. CDR1 is SGDLS, CDR2 YYNGEE, per germline. The CDR3 is CASSVPAGITDTQYF. The CDR3 nucleotides read TGTGCCAGCAGCGTACCAGCAGGGATCACAGATACGCAGTATTTT. Supplemented by reference TRBV9 and TRBJ2-3, the full variable domain reads DSGVTQTPKHLITATGQRVTLRCSPRSGDLSVYWYQQSLDQGLQFLIQYYNGEERAKGNILERFSAQQFPDLHSELNLSSLELGDSALYFCASSVPAGITDTQYFGPGTRLTVL.

In its sample, this clonotype was seen many times. This chain joins TRBV7-3 and TRBJ2-2, with no clear D. V gave up 4 bases and J gave up 1 base, with 7 bases separating them. Per germline, CDR1 SGHTA and CDR2 FQGTGA. The CDR3 has 14 residues. The CDR3 loop reads CASSSGWNTGELFF. The CDR3 DNA sequence: TGTGCCAGCAGCTCTGGGTGGAACACCGGGGAGCTGTTTTTT.

This clonotype was observed at least ten times. The chain recombines TRBV10-3 with TRBJ2-1; 12 bases are shared with TRBD2. Germline V gives CDR1 ENHRY, CDR2 SYGVKD. The junction had 2 bases not matched to a gene; V was cut back by 4 bases and J by 4 bases. The CDR3 has 15 amino acids. CDR3 DNA: TGTGCCATCAGTGGGACTAGCGGGACGTACAATGAGCAGTTCTTC. Protein product: CAISGTSGTYNEQFF.